The 10 T cell receptor beta chains below were found in one sample sequenced in a study of T cell responses to AZD1222 COVID-19 vaccine. Using immunoSEQ multiplex PCR, the repertoire was profiled, and TCRdb retains in-frame clones only, with some absent. The top ten hold about a sixth of the sample, which has 80,000 to 130,000 clones, roughly 91% seen once. The sequencing used peripheral blood, collected on day 0 of AZD1222 vaccination. All receptors derive from an adult in good health.

The chain recombines TRBV4-2 with TRBJ1-1, with TRBD1 matching 10 bases. J gave up 5 bases and V 5 bases, and 8 bases lay outside the gene matches. From germline, CDR1 is LGHNA and CDR2 YNFKEQ. The CDR3 loop spans 15 amino acids. The CDR3 DNA sequence: TGTGCCAGCAGCGGCCGGGACAGGGGTGAAACTGAAGCTTTCTTT. Amino acid sequence: CASSGRDRGETEAFF.

The genes are TRBV9 and TRBJ1-1, with D possibly being TRBD1 (5 bases). This CDR3 contains 14 residues. Trimming took off 5 bases at V and 1 base at J, with 12 bases between the two ends. Germline-derived CDR1 and CDR2 are SGDLS and YYNGEE. Here the CDR3 reads CASRPGLPNTEAFF. DNA of the CDR3: TGTGCCAGCAGACCGGGGCTCCCGAACACTGAAGCTTTCTTT.

CDR3 sequence (DNA): TGTGCCAGCAGCTTGGACAGGGGGTCTCAGCCCCAGCATTTT. This codes for CASSLDRGSQPQHF. The V gene is TRBV6-2 or TRBV6-3, the J gene TRBJ1-5, with 10 bases aligning to TRBD1. The length of the CDR3 is 14 residues. CDR1 MNHEY and CDR2 SVGEGT come from the germline V gene. Unmatched junction bases numbered 5, after V lost 6 bases and J lost 6 bases.

V usage is TRBV2 and J usage is TRBJ2-1; D uncertain. CDR1 and CDR2 (germline): SNHLY, FYNNEI. V was trimmed by 7 bases and J by 2 bases, leaving 9 bases between them. CDR3 size: 13 residues. DNA for the CDR3: TGTGCCAGCAAAACAGACACCTACAATGAGCAGTTCTTC. It is translated as CASKTDTYNEQFF.

The rearrangement uses TRBV4-1 and TRBJ2-5; 11 nucleotides match TRBD2. Germline V gene sequence: CDR1 MGHRA, CDR2 YSYEKL. The CDR3 runs to 18 residues. The V gene end was trimmed by 0 bases and the J gene end by 4 bases; junction bases not matched to a gene: 10. The chain's CDR3 is CASSQDSSGGIRRETQYF. CDR3 DNA: TGCGCCAGCAGCCAAGATTCTAGCGGGGGGATAAGGAGAGAGACCCAGTACTTC.

V usage is TRBV11-2 and J usage is TRBJ1-2, with unresolved D. The CDR3 runs to 15 residues. CDR1 is SGHAT and CDR2 is FQNNGV in the germline V gene. V gave up 3 bases and J gave up 2 bases, with 13 bases separating them. CDR3 sequence: CASSFNGRINYGYTF. The CDR3, as DNA: TGTGCCAGCAGCTTTAACGGAAGAATAAACTATGGCTACACCTTC.

V is TRBV5-6 and J is TRBJ2-5, with D possibly matching TRBD1 (7 bases). V dropped 4 bases and J dropped 2 bases, with 12 bases sitting between them. The CDR3 is 14 amino acids. CDR1 and CDR2 from the germline V gene are SGHDT and YYEEEE. The CDR3 DNA follows: TGTGCCAGCAGCCCCAGGGGGGCGCAAGAGACCCAGTACTTC. This encodes CASSPRGAQETQYF. Using reference TRBV5-6 and TRBJ2-5 for the parts outside the CDR3, the full variable domain is DAGVTQSPTHLIKTRGQQVTLRCSPKSGHDTVSWYQQALGQGPQFIFQYYEEEERQRGNFPDRFSGHQFPNYSSELNVNALLLGDSALYLCASSPRGAQETQYFGPGTRLLVL.

The chain employs TRBV4-1 and TRBJ2-7; D call uncertain. Deletions cut 2 bases from V and 3 bases from J, with 17 bases between. CDR3 length: 16 amino acids. Germline CDR1 is MGHRA and CDR2 is YSYEKL. In DNA form, the CDR3 reads TGCGCCAGCAGCCAAACCCCAACCCTAGACATCTACGAGCAGTACTTC. Its protein is CASSQTPTLDIYEQYF.

This clone has a single count. This chain joins TRBV5-1 and TRBJ1-4; 7 bases map to TRBD1. This CDR3 region has 15 residues. Losses at the gene ends were 3 bases for V and 8 bases for J; bases not matched to a gene: 10. Germline values: CDR1 SGHRS, CDR2 YFSETQ. The CDR3 region is CASSSRTGTAEKLFF. The CDR3, as DNA: TGCGCCAGCAGCTCTCGGACCGGGACAGCCGAAAAACTGTTTTTT.

The rearrangement links TRBV27 to TRBJ2-7; 9 bases map to TRBD1. V was pared by 5 bases and J by 6 bases, with 11 bases of the junction left unmatched. This CDR3 has 15 residues. Germline CDR1 and CDR2: MNHEY and SMNVEV (reference sequence). The CDR3, as DNA: TGTGCCAGCAGTCCGAGGGGACAGGGTCTCCGCGAGCAGTACTTC. Translating gives CASSPRGQGLREQYF.